This TCR beta chain appears in the sequencing data of a study of radiation and T cells in renal cell carcinoma (dated by TCRdb to 2019 to 2021). Describing the broader study: The samples were drawn from a clinical trial, where primary renal cell carcinomas were treated with 15 Gy of stereotactic body radiation therapy and then removed by nephrectomy 4 weeks afterward. In total, around 53 samples, comprising roughly 25 tumors and some 27 peripheral blood samples, were subjected to TCR beta sequencing. A total of 4 million to 5 million unique CDR3 nucleotide sequences, encoding 2.5 million to 3 million unique CDR3 amino acid sequences, were found across all 50 or so samples.

The time point label here, explained by the study, means: baseline pretreatment blood. What this sample's treatment or condition label stands for: 15 Gy SBRT to primary tumor, nephrectomy 4 weeks later. Serial peripheral blood from radiation-treated patients was sampled at baseline, 2 weeks and 4 weeks after SBRT to track tumor-enriched clonotypes. Every patient's renal cell carcinoma showed clear cell pathology. The QIAamp DNA Blood Mini Kit (Qiagen) was used to prepare genomic DNA for TCR sequencing. Only samples passing all quality control checks were included in the analyses. General conclusions and limits of the study: Because pretreatment tumor biopsies were not available, the study could not determine whether clonotypes were already present within the tumor at baseline. In blood, the top tumor clonotypes increased from baseline to 2 weeks after radiation and then shrank by 4 weeks, which suggests a temporary expansion of tumor-resident clones. Blood repertoire dynamics were not followed beyond 4 weeks after treatment. Because the trial had a single-armed design, the trial could not examine how radiation dose or scheduling affected the TCR repertoire.

V is reduced by 1 base and J by 1 base, leaving a spacing of 11 bases between them. The CDR3 holds 16 amino acids from the cysteine to the phenylalanine. The only DNA kept is the CDR3, 48 bases in frame from the first base. CDR1 SGHTA and CDR2 FQGNSA are derived from the germline V gene. The immunoSEQ kit was used, according to the manufacturer's recommendations, to generate TCR beta libraries from genomic DNA. To prepare libraries, a first multiplex PCR with proprietary primers was run, followed by a second PCR that added unique barcodes, and a bead cleanup was done after each round. Each sample batch included a kit-provided positive control reaction and a negative control reaction. The final libraries underwent checking on an Agilent 4200 TapeStation D1000 ScreenTape, volumetric pooling, and quantification by qPCR. Sequencing was performed on an Illumina NextSeq500 using a MidOutput 150-cycle cartridge, with 156 Read1 cycles, 15 Index1 cycles, and the kit custom primers. The pooled library was loaded at around 1.1 pM with around 20% PhiX control spiked in. The authors' analysis ran thus. The vendor-processed data were analyzed in R, and a clonotype was defined as all T cells that share the same CDR3 nucleotide sequence. For clone abundance analyses, frequencies were normalized to the 10,000 most abundant clones in each sample. Public T cell clones, averaging fewer than five per sample, were removed before analysis. Tumor-enriched clonotypes and baseline blood-enriched clonotypes were defined as those with an abundance difference of at least 32-fold between compartments. A beta-binomial differential abundance model was applied to find clonotypes that expanded or contracted between blood time points. Tumor-blood repertoire similarity was measured with the Baroni-Urbani and Buser coefficient, and groups were compared using two-tailed Wilcoxon tests in R. TCRdb took over this immuneACCESS table, retaining in-frame rearrangements with V and J assigned. Such tables are incomplete; in checked studies, under half of the missing clones stem from an unresolved V gene, and the remainder is unexplained. That table furnishes V, J and clone size, whereas the DNA furnished D and trimming. The sample data list over 120,000 clones, and 70% to 90% of these were observed just once. The ten largest clones represent around 12% of the sample.

As concerns this clone: It has no known antigen specificity. No quality values exist for individual bases; no much larger clone is one base distant.

The clonotype originates from a woman aged 45 to 65 with renal cell carcinoma. The receptor chain draws on TRBV7-2 and TRBJ1-5, with a weak D call of TRBD1 (6 bases match). The sequenced sample was blood, obtained from a patient whose treatment included radiotherapy and nephrectomy. The DNA sequence is given as TGTGCCAGCAGCTTAGGAACAGGGAGGAGCAATCAGCCCCAGCATTTT. It is translated as CASSLGTGRSNQPQHF. When the CDR3 is completed using the reference TRBV7-2 and TRBJ1-5 genes on either side, the full variable domain is GAGVSQSPSNKVTEKGKDVELRCDPISGHTALYWYRQSLGQGLEFLIYFQGNSAPDKSGLPSDRFSAERTGGSVSTLTIQRTQQEDSAVYLCASSLGTGRSNQPQHFGDGTRLSIL.